This T cell receptor beta chain was identified during a study of blood T cell repertoires in COVID-19. Study details: Spain, Italy and the United States supplied samples that represented acute and convalescent COVID-19. T cells, B-cell-depleted T cells, or PBMCs provided the cDNA or gDNA that served as material.

Original methodology: Estimated nucleated cell counts came from reference gene primer amplification. TCRdb's copy holds only in-frame clones and misses some; the assay was immunoSEQ multiplex PCR. That table furnishes V, J and clone size, whereas the DNA furnished D and trimming. Of around 84,000 clones in the sample, roughly 86% were seen once. This CDR3 has 15 residues. Germline CDR1 is MNHNS and CDR2 is SASEGT. Between the trimmed V and J ends, which lost 3 bases and 8 bases, there was a span of 17 bases. Sequenced material: peripheral blood. This clonotype was sampled from an elderly man with active or convalescent COVID-19. This chain uses TRBV6-1 with TRBJ1-5; TRBD1 might be the D (6 bases). The CDR3 region has the DNA TGTGCCAGCAGTGAGAATCGGGGGGCCGGAGAGCCCCAGCATTTT. Translation gives CASSENRGAGEPQHF.